Listed below are T cell receptor beta chains from one sample, sequenced in a study of T cell responses to AZD1222 COVID-19 vaccine. Generated by immunoSEQ multiplex PCR, the TCRdb table keeps only in-frame clones and is missing some. The data show some 95,000 clones, with around 89% seen just once and about 12% held by the top ten. The input for sequencing was peripheral blood, taken 28 days after the second AZD1222 dose. These receptors all stem from an adult who received the AZD1222 COVID-19 vaccine. Both conserved end residues are part of each CDR3.

j_call v_call cdr3_aa
TRBJ2-7 TRBV28 CASSSPGLPSYEQYF
TRBJ2-1 TRBV20-1 CSARGQEQFF
TRBJ2-1 TRBV7-3 CASSVATEQFF
TRBJ1-2 TRBV28 CASSLWGAGGGGYTF
TRBJ1-5 TRBV18 CASSPSNQPQHF
TRBJ1-2 TRBV19 CASSMGTRAARGYGYTF
TRBJ1-1 TRBV6-5 CASSPEGVEAFF
TRBJ2-1 TRBV7-3 CASSPQGADSYNEQFF
TRBJ2-5 TRBV4-2 CASTPDWAEQETQYF
TRBJ2-7 TRBV6-5 CATQQGTYEQYF
TRBJ2-5 TRBV7-2 CASSLGGPETQYF
TRBJ2-7 TRBV18 CASSHSGTGAYEQYF
TRBJ2-5 TRBV19 CASSPGGQQETQYF